Each of the 28 T cell receptor beta chains below was sequenced from the same sample in a study of CD8+CD57+ T cells in acquired aplastic anemia. Patients included in sequencing had previously demonstrated CD8+CD57+ cell expansion by flow cytometry. CDR3 and TCR beta VDJ profiling relied on genomic DNA as the template. TCRdb reprocessed the reads with MiXCR, giving one entry per CDR3 protein. This table holds about 120,000 distinct CDR3 sequences, 50% to 70% found once. The source material was sorted CD4+, CD8+, or CD8+CD57+ T cells (not recorded which) from PBMCs. These receptor sequences come from a human donor with aplastic anemia.

This clonotype was observed a handful of times. The rearrangement uses TRBV29-1 and TRBJ2-7; D is possibly TRBD1 (5 bases). Between the trimmed V and J ends, which lost 8 bases and 2 bases, there was a span of 10 bases. CDR1 is SQVTM, CDR2 ANQGSEA, per germline. This CDR3 has 11 amino acids. The DNA for the CDR3 is TGCAGCTACCAGGGAACCTACGAGCAGTACTTC. Translating gives CSYQGTYEQYF.

This chain connects TRBV29-1 to TRBJ1-1; maybe TRBD1 (6 bases). Trimming pared 0 bases from V and 3 bases from J, leaving 11 bases between. Germline loops: CDR1 SQVTM, CDR2 ANQGSEA. The CDR3 extends over 14 amino acids. CDR3 nucleotide sequence: TGCAGCGTTGAAGAACGGACAGCCCACACTGAAGCTTTCTTT. Translated: CSVEERTAHTEAFF.

This clonotype was observed many times. This sequence joins TRBV20-1 and TRBJ2-7, with D possibly TRBD1 on 5 matching bases. Germline V gives CDR1 DFQATT, CDR2 SNEGSKA (reference sequence). The CDR3 spans 14 residues. Trimming took off 5 bases at V and 3 bases at J, with 17 bases between the two ends. CDR3 nucleotides: TGCAGTGCTCCAGAACCAACAGGAATCTACGAGCAGTACTTC. Amino acids: CSAPEPTGIYEQYF.

This chain connects TRBV5-1 to TRBJ2-6; D perhaps matches TRBD1 (6 bases). Germline V gene sequence: CDR1 SGHRS, CDR2 YFSETQ. This CDR3 is 20 amino acids long. V lost 4 bases and J lost 0, with 23 bases in between. CDR3 loop: CASSQLQGLGTSSGANVLTF. DNA for the CDR3: TGCGCCAGCAGCCAACTACAGGGTTTGGGGACCAGCTCTGGGGCCAACGTCCTGACTTTC.

In the case of this clonotype: The junction shows a germline mismatch at one end, possibly a read error. The chain employs TRBV29-1 and TRBJ1-2, with D possibly matching TRBD1 (5 bases). The CDR3 has 12 amino acids. CDR1 and CDR2 (germline): SQVTM, ANQGSEA. In DNA form, the CDR3 reads TGCAGCGTTGAGCTGACAGCTAATGGCTACGCCTTC. It specifies CSVELTANGYAF.

Note on this clonotype: A much larger clonotype is one base distant, so this may be a read error. The V call is TRBV18, the J call TRBJ2-7, with no clear D. The CDR3 has 13 amino acids. Trimming cost V 2 bases and J 1 base, with 6 bases left between them. Per germline, CDR1 KGHSH and CDR2 LQKENI. CDR3 sequence reads: CASSPAESYEQYF. In nucleotides, the CDR3 is TGTGCCAGCTCACCAGCGGAGTCCTACGAGCAGTACTTC.

This chain uses TRBV27 with TRBJ1-6; unclear D gene. CDR1 and CDR2 (germline): MNHEY, SMNVEV (reference sequence). V lost 6 bases and J lost 6, with 12 bases in between. The CDR3 covers 14 residues. In nucleotides, the CDR3 is TGTGCCAGCAGCTTCGACATGAGTAATTCACCCCTCCACTTT. This sequence encodes CASSFDMSNSPLHF.

In its sample, this clonotype was seen once. The chain employs TRBV2 and TRBJ1-6; no clear D gene. Germline CDR1 reads SNHLY; CDR2 reads FYNNEI. CDR3 length equals 15 residues. The V end was cut by 4 bases, the J end by 6 bases, with 13 bases between. The CDR3 region has the DNA TGTGCCAGCAGTGGGTCCCAAGGAGGTAATTCACCCCTCCACTTT. Its protein product is CASSGSQGGNSPLHF. Complete variable domain (other parts from reference TRBV2 and TRBJ1-6): EPEVTQTPSHQVTQMGQEVILRCVPISNHLYFYWYRQILGQKVEFLVSFYNNEISEKSEIFDDQFSVERPDGSNFTLKIRSTKLEDSAMYFCASSGSQGGNSPLHFGNGTRLTVT.

The rearrangement links TRBV7-9 to TRBJ1-1; 7 bases are a match to TRBD1. The CDR3 is 13 residues long. The V and J ends lost 6 bases and 4 bases, in that order; junction bases with no gene match: 5. Germline loops: CDR1 SEHNR, CDR2 FQNEAQ (reference sequence). The CDR3 protein is CASRRSGGTEAFF. The DNA for the CDR3 is TGTGCCAGCAGGCGGTCAGGGGGCACTGAAGCTTTCTTT.

The J gene is TRBJ2-7, the V gene TRBV10-1; possible D gene TRBD1, 6 bases. Trimming stripped 5 bases from V and 7 bases from J, with 15 bases between. The germline V gene encodes CDR1 WNHNN and CDR2 SYGVQD (reference sequence). The CDR3 is 13 amino acids. The CDR3 region has the DNA TGCGCCAGCAGTCCTGGGACACCTGGGGAGCAGTACTTC. As protein: CASSPGTPGEQYF.

The chain carries TRBV19 and TRBJ2-7; TRBD1 matches 9 bases. The CDR3 has 13 residues. Germline loops: CDR1 LNHDA, CDR2 SQIVND (reference sequence). V lost 6 bases and J lost 6; bases outside the gene matches: 6. As DNA, the CDR3 is TGTGCCAGTAGGGGACAGGGCCCTTTCGAGCAGTACTTC. This codes for CASRGQGPFEQYF.

This chain uses TRBV7-3 with TRBJ1-1; D may be TRBD1 (6 bases). Germline CDR1 SGHTA, CDR2 FQGTGA. V was clipped by 5 bases and J by 4 bases, with 11 bases between them. The CDR3 contains 13 residues. CDR3 sequence (DNA): TGTGCCAGCAGCGCCACAGGGTTCACTGAAGCTTTCTTT. As protein: CASSATGFTEAFF.

The chain couples TRBV10-2 to TRBJ1-4; D may be TRBD1 (6 bases). V was clipped by 5 bases and J by 7 bases, with 17 bases between them. The CDR3 length is 15 residues. Germline CDR1 is WSHSY and CDR2 is SAAADI. Here the CDR3 DNA reads TGCGCCAGCAGTAGACGGGACACCGAGGGTGAAAAACTGTTTTTT. Protein sequence: CASSRRDTEGEKLFF.

The chain joins TRBV19 to TRBJ2-7; D is uncertain. Germline V gives CDR1 LNHDA, CDR2 SQIVND (reference sequence). The CDR3 spans 14 residues. The ends were cut back, 3 bases at V and 0 bases at J, with 9 bases in the middle. CDR3 sequence (DNA): TGTGCCAGTAGTATTCAACCGGGCTCCTACGAGCAGTACTTC. It encodes CASSIQPGSYEQYF.

The chain recombines TRBV19 with TRBJ1-1; 8 bases match TRBD1. This CDR3 has 14 amino acids. With 9 bases clipped from V and 5 bases from J, the junction kept 11 bases outside the gene matches. CDR1 is LNHDA and CDR2 is SQIVND in the germline V gene (reference sequence). The CDR3 region has the DNA TGTGCCAGCAGTTATCGGACAGGGAGGACTGAAGCTTTCTTT. This encodes CASSYRTGRTEAFF.

V gene TRBV9 combines with J gene TRBJ2-5, with D perhaps TRBD2 (6 bases). V lost 0 bases, J lost 1 base, and 13 bases lay in between. Germline lookup yields CDR1 SGDLS and CDR2 YYNGEE. The CDR3 is made up of 16 amino acids. The CDR3 coding sequence is TGTGCCAGCAGCGTAGGGTTAGCGGCCATCCAAGAGACCCAGTACTTC. This codes for CASSVGLAAIQETQYF.

The V gene is TRBV2, the J gene TRBJ2-3; D remains unclear. Trimming left V 7 bases short and J 1 base short, with 9 bases between. This CDR3 comprises 13 residues. Germline V gene sequence: CDR1 SNHLY, CDR2 FYNNEI. CDR3 protein: CASTVLGTDTQYF. CDR3 bases: TGTGCCAGCACCGTTCTCGGCACAGATACGCAGTATTTT.

The rearrangement links TRBV20-1 to TRBJ2-1; D tentatively reads TRBD1 or TRBD2 (5 bases each). CDR1 and CDR2 (germline): DFQATT, SNEGSKA (reference sequence). This CDR3 region has 15 residues. V lost 4 bases and J lost 2, with 15 bases in between. This CDR3 is CSAIQDEGPYNEQFF. CDR3 nucleotide sequence: TGCAGTGCTATCCAAGATGAGGGGCCCTACAATGAGCAGTTCTTC.

The CDR3, as DNA: TGTGCCAGCAGCGAGGGACTCCAAGAGACCCAGTACTTC. It specifies CASSEGLQETQYF. The chain has TRBV9 and TRBJ2-5, with D perhaps TRBD2 (6 bases). This CDR3 has 13 amino acids. Trimming shortened V by 3 bases and J by 1 base, and 7 bases separated the two germline ends. The germline V gene encodes CDR1 SGDLS and CDR2 YYNGEE.

This rearrangement joins TRBV10-2 to TRBJ1-1; 9 nucleotides align to TRBD1. CDR1 and CDR2 from the germline V gene are WSHSY and SAAADI. The length of the CDR3 is 15 residues. V lost 3 bases and J lost 4; bases outside the gene matches: 6. CDR3 region: CASSDSGTGITEAFF. The CDR3 nucleotides read TGCGCCAGCAGTGACTCCGGGACAGGGATCACTGAAGCTTTCTTT.

Ten or more counts support this clonotype. The CDR3 region has the DNA TGCAGTGCTAGAGTGGCTAGCGGGCTCACAGATACGCAGTATTTT. The encoded protein is CSARVASGLTDTQYF. V usage is TRBV20-1 and J usage is TRBJ2-3; 8 positions match TRBD2. The CDR3 extends over 15 amino acids. The germline gives CDR1 DFQATT, CDR2 SNEGSKA (reference sequence). V was pared by 1 base and J by 2 bases, with 5 bases of the junction left unmatched.

The chain employs TRBV29-1 and TRBJ2-2; TRBD1 agrees at 8 bases. V was clipped by 0 bases and J by 1 base; unmatched bases: 4. Germline V gene sequence: CDR1 SQVTM, CDR2 ANQGSEA. The CDR3 extends over 16 amino acids. The DNA of the CDR3 is TGCAGCGTTGAAGACCTGGACAGGGAGAACACCGGGGAGCTGTTTTTT. Its translation is CSVEDLDRENTGELFF.

The rearrangement uses TRBV11-2 and TRBJ2-2; 9 bases are shared with TRBD1. The germline V gene has CDR1 SGHAT and CDR2 FQNNGV. The CDR3 sequence is 16 residues long. Germline trimming cut 4 bases from V and 3 bases from J; bases unmatched to any gene: 6. The CDR3 loop is CASSSQGATHTGELFF. The CDR3 region has the DNA TGTGCCAGCAGCTCACAGGGGGCGACCCACACCGGGGAGCTGTTTTTT.

Regarding this clonotype: An end of the junction differs from the germline gene, which may be a read error. The rearrangement uses TRBV12-3 or TRBV12-4 and TRBJ2-6, with 11 bases lining up with TRBD1. This CDR3 comprises 14 residues. The chain's CDR3 is CASRTGQGDNVLTF. The CDR3 DNA reads TGTGCCAGCAGGACGGGACAGGGGGACAACGTCCTGACTTTC.

Comment on this clonotype: Its ends do not fully match the called genes, so a read error is possible. The rearrangement links TRBV10-3 to TRBJ2-3; a possible D gene is TRBD2 (6 bases). Germline values: CDR1 ENHRY, CDR2 SYGVKD. This CDR3 region has 12 residues. CDR3 in amino acids: CATSQEGITQYF. The CDR3 DNA reads TGTGCCACCAGTCAGGAGGGGATCACGCAGTATTTT.

In this sample, this clonotype turned up many times. CDR3 coding DNA: TGTGCCAGCAGTTCACGGGACAGGTTACAAGAGACCCAGTACTTC. Its translation: CASSSRDRLQETQYF. This chain uses TRBV12-3 or TRBV12-4 with TRBJ2-5, with 8 bases aligning to TRBD1. The CDR3 contains 15 residues. Unmatched junction bases numbered 6, after V lost 4 bases and J lost 2 bases.

V and J are TRBV10-2 and TRBJ1-3; 9 nucleotides match TRBD1. The V gene's germline CDR1 is WSHSY and CDR2 SAAADI. Trimming took 3 bases from V and 1 from J; bases not matched to a gene: 4. The CDR3 runs to 16 residues. CDR3 residues: CASSEGTGLSGNTIYF. CDR3 nucleotide sequence: TGCGCCAGCAGTGAAGGGACAGGGTTATCTGGAAACACCATATATTTT.

As for this clonotype: A read error may be the cause here, since a much bigger clone is one base away. The V and J genes are TRBV4-1 and TRBJ2-7; 11 nucleotides line up with TRBD2. With V trimmed by 7 bases and J by 2 bases, 22 bases remained unmatched. The CDR3 is made up of 20 amino acids. CDR1 is MGHRA and CDR2 is YSYEKL in the germline V gene. The CDR3 spells CASNPEETGLAATPTYEQYF. The CDR3 nucleotides are TGCGCCAGCAACCCGGAGGAAACGGGACTAGCGGCCACCCCCACCTACGAGCAGTACTTC.